Below are 26 T cell receptor beta chains sequenced from a single sample in a study. Amplification of TRBV12-4/TRBJ1-2 clonotypes used adaptor-ligated barcode primers. TCRdb independently ran MiXCR on the multiplex PCR reads; one entry per CDR3 protein. In the table there are under 550 distinct CDR3 sequences, around 23% of which are singletons. Sequencing was done on a sample of naive CD4+ T cells sorted from blood. The sample's subset: naive CD4+ T cells, CD4+CD45RA+CD25-. The receptors derive from a female donor with breast cancer.

V usage is TRBV12-3 or TRBV12-4 and J usage is TRBJ1-2; weak D call: TRBD1 (5 bases). V was pared by 5 bases and J by 7 bases, with 14 bases between. CDR3 size: 13 residues. The CDR3 DNA is TGTGCCAGCAGTCGGACCAGGGCATCTGGCTACACCTTC. Translation gives CASSRTRASGYTF.

This clonotype was found a few times. This chain connects TRBV12-3 or TRBV12-4 to TRBJ1-2; 7 bases agree with TRBD1. This CDR3 region has 19 residues. Unmatched junction bases numbered 21, after V lost 2 bases and J lost 6 bases. CDR3 DNA: TGTGCCAGCAGTTTATATATCATCGGGAACCGGGACAGACTAAATGGCTACACCTTC. Translating gives CASSLYIIGNRDRLNGYTF.

The table lists this clonotype with many counts. The chain joins TRBV12-3 or TRBV12-4 to TRBJ1-2, with unresolved D. The V end lost 6 bases, the J end lost 1 base, and 9 bases lay between the germline ends. The CDR3 totals 13 residues. The CDR3 sequence is CASSQTHNYGYTF. The CDR3 coding sequence is TGTGCCAGCAGCCAGACACATAACTATGGCTACACCTTC.

This clonotype is medium-sized. The J gene is TRBJ1-2, the V gene TRBV12-3 or TRBV12-4, with a weak D call TRBD1 (5 bases). This CDR3 has 15 residues. Trimming stripped 6 bases from V and 7 bases from J, with 21 bases between. CDR3 loop: CASSPGPKGHGGYTF. The CDR3 nucleotides read TGTGCCAGCAGCCCCGGGCCGAAGGGGCACGGTGGCTACACCTTC.

This clonotype ranks as medium-sized. The chain uses TRBV12-3 or TRBV12-4 and TRBJ1-2; the D gene is possibly TRBD1 (6 bases). Trimming pared 6 bases from V and 1 base from J, leaving 15 bases between. The CDR3 is made up of 15 amino acids. For the CDR3, the DNA is TGTGCCAGCAGGAACCCCGGGACATTTAACTATGGCTACACCTTC. As protein: CASRNPGTFNYGYTF.

The chain is built from TRBV12-3 or TRBV12-4 and TRBJ1-2; D uncertain. Trimming pared 5 bases from V and 3 bases from J, leaving 13 bases between. The CDR3 is 14 amino acids. CDR3 sequence reads: CASSPGRGDYGYTF. The CDR3 DNA reads as TGTGCCAGCAGTCCAGGACGAGGTGACTATGGCTACACCTTC.

By its share, this clonotype is large (0.1 to 1%). This chain joins TRBV12-3 or TRBV12-4 and TRBJ1-2; D remains unclear. CDR3 length equals 13 residues. The ends were cut back, 6 bases at V and 2 bases at J, with 10 bases in the middle. The CDR3 loop is CASSPTVNYGYTF. The CDR3 region has the DNA TGTGCCAGCAGCCCTACAGTAAACTATGGCTACACCTTC.

This clonotype was seen just once. The V call is TRBV12-3 or TRBV12-4, the J call TRBJ1-2; TRBD1 matches 7 bases. The CDR3 covers 14 residues. Trimming at V came to 4 bases and at J to 7 bases, leaving 9 bases not matched to a gene. The DNA for the CDR3 is TGTGCCAGCAGTTCCCTAAGGGGACAGCGTGGCTACACCTTC. It specifies CASSSLRGQRGYTF.

V and J are TRBV12-3 or TRBV12-4 and TRBJ1-2, with 8 positions matching TRBD1. The CDR3 consists of 12 residues. V trimming: 6 bases; J trimming: 7 bases; junction bases outside the gene matches: 4. CDR3 nucleotide sequence: TGTGCCAGCAGGACAGGGGCGGCTGGCTACACCTTC. This codes for CASRTGAAGYTF.

By share, this clonotype ranks as hyperexpanded. The rearrangement uses TRBV12-3 or TRBV12-4 and TRBJ1-2; D not certain. This CDR3 contains 13 residues. Trimming cost V 4 bases and J 4 bases, with 10 bases left between them. The CDR3 protein is CASSWARGYGYTF. The CDR3 DNA is TGTGCCAGCAGTTGGGCTCGGGGCTATGGCTACACCTTC.

This clonotype rates as large. The rearrangement uses TRBV12-3 or TRBV12-4 and TRBJ1-2; D might be TRBD1 (6 bases). This CDR3 comprises 13 residues. Trimming removed 6 bases at V and 7 bases at J, with 15 bases between. The CDR3 reads CASSPGVLGGYTF. In nucleotides, the CDR3 is TGTGCCAGCAGCCCAGGGGTCCTGGGTGGCTACACCTTC.

By sample fraction, this clonotype is hyperexpanded. The chain recombines TRBV12-3 or TRBV12-4 with TRBJ1-2; D is unclear. This CDR3 comprises 14 residues. V was shortened by 3 bases and J by 4 bases, with 12 bases between the two germline ends. The CDR3 is CASSLTGDGYGYTF. Here the CDR3 DNA reads TGTGCCAGCAGTTTGACGGGCGACGGCTATGGCTACACCTTC.

By frequency in the sample, this clonotype is large (0.1 to 1%). The genes are TRBV12-3 or TRBV12-4 and TRBJ1-2; a weak D match, TRBD1 (6 bases). Trimming took 7 bases from V and 1 from J, leaving 22 bases between them. CDR3 size: 17 residues. The CDR3 region is CASTVGDNTRLNYGYTF. The CDR3 DNA sequence: TGTGCCAGCACCGTAGGGGACAACACCCGGCTTAACTATGGCTACACCTTC.

This clonotype counts as large (0.1 to 1%). This rearrangement joins TRBV12-3 or TRBV12-4 to TRBJ1-2; D may be TRBD1 (5 bases). The CDR3 runs 14 residues. Trimming stripped 5 bases from V and 4 bases from J, with 14 bases between. CDR3 coding DNA: TGTGCCAGCAGTCCGGACACGGGACTCTATGGCTACACCTTC. Encoded protein: CASSPDTGLYGYTF.

This clonotype is medium-sized by share. The genes are TRBV12-3 or TRBV12-4 and TRBJ1-2; TRBD1 might be the D (6 bases). This CDR3 has 12 amino acids. V dropped 4 bases and J dropped 6 bases, with 9 bases sitting between them. The CDR3 nucleotides are TGTGCCAGCAGTTCCGACAGGCATGGCTACACCTTC. Its protein is CASSSDRHGYTF.

Relative to its sample, this clonotype is medium-sized. The gene calls are TRBV12-3 or TRBV12-4 and TRBJ1-2; tentatively, D is TRBD1 (5 bases). The CDR3 covers 14 residues. V was trimmed by 5 bases and J by 2 bases, leaving 12 bases between them. In DNA, the CDR3 is TGTGCCAGCAGTCCAGGACACGTGAACTATGGCTACACCTTC. Amino acid sequence: CASSPGHVNYGYTF.

By sample fraction, this clonotype is medium-sized. The rearrangement links TRBV12-3 or TRBV12-4 to TRBJ1-2; D is unclear. The CDR3 totals 14 residues. The ends were cut back, 2 bases at V and 5 bases at J, with 12 bases in the middle. CDR3 residues: CASSLKRSAYGYTF. In DNA, the CDR3 is TGTGCCAGCAGTTTAAAACGTTCGGCATATGGCTACACCTTC.

Judged by abundance, this clonotype is large. CDR3 nucleotides: TGTGCCAGCACCGCGACAGGGGTGGGCTACACCTTC. As protein: CASTATGVGYTF. The V and J genes are TRBV12-3 or TRBV12-4 and TRBJ1-2; 8 positions agree with TRBD1. V dropped 7 bases and J dropped 8; count of bases not matched to a gene: 6. The CDR3 length is 12 residues.

Relative to its sample, this clonotype is large (0.1 to 1%). The V and J genes are TRBV12-3 or TRBV12-4 and TRBJ1-2; possibly TRBD1 for D (6 bases). V was pared by 5 bases and J by 5 bases, with 9 bases between. The CDR3 spans 12 residues. The CDR3 sequence is CASSRQVYGYTF. The CDR3 bases are TGTGCCAGCAGTAGACAGGTTTATGGCTACACCTTC.

This chain joins TRBV12-3 or TRBV12-4 and TRBJ1-2; D is uncertain. Between the trimmed V and J ends, which lost 1 base and 4 bases, there was a span of 10 bases. The CDR3 consists of 14 residues. The CDR3 nucleotides are TGTGCCAGCAGTTTAGAAGGGATCAGCTATGGCTACACCTTC. It translates to CASSLEGISYGYTF.

The rearrangement joins TRBV12-3 or TRBV12-4 to TRBJ1-2; tentative D call: TRBD1 (5 bases). The CDR3 length is 11 residues. With 5 bases removed from V and 7 bases from J, the gap between germline ends came to 8 bases. CDR3 bases: TGTGCCAGCAGTAGGGGCGGTGGCTACACCTTC. This codes for CASSRGGGYTF.

This clonotype is judged hyperexpanded (1% or more). The chain combines TRBV12-5 with TRBJ1-2; D call uncertain. The CDR3 extends over 14 amino acids. Deletions cut 4 bases from V and 3 bases from J, with 12 bases between. Germline CDR1 and CDR2: LGHNT and FRNRAP. The CDR3 region has the DNA TGTGCTAGTGGTTCGCTGGACGGATACTATGGCTACACCTTC. Its translation: CASGSLDGYYGYTF. The complete variable domain, with remaining parts taken from reference TRBV12-5 and TRBJ1-2, reads DARVTQTPRHKVTEMGQEVTMRCQPILGHNTVFWYRQTMMQGLELLAYFRNRAPLDDSGMPKDRFSAEMPDATLATLKIQPSEPRDSAVYFCASGSLDGYYGYTFGSGTRLTVV.

This clonotype is labeled medium-sized (0.01 to 0.1%). V is TRBV12-3 or TRBV12-4 and J is TRBJ1-2; D remains unclear. Trimming removed 1 base from V and 1 base from J, with 7 bases in between. The CDR3 consists of 14 residues. The CDR3 spells CASSLGAVNYGYTF. CDR3 nucleotide sequence: TGTGCCAGCAGTTTAGGGGCGGTTAACTATGGCTACACCTTC.

Relative to its sample, this clonotype is medium-sized. V is TRBV12-3 or TRBV12-4 and J is TRBJ1-2; TRBD1 matches at 9 bases. The CDR3 runs 15 residues. The V gene end was trimmed by 2 bases and the J gene end by 8 bases; junction bases not matched to a gene: 9. The CDR3 DNA reads as TGTGCCAGCAGTTTATCGGGACAGGGAATGAGAGGCTACACCTTC. This codes for CASSLSGQGMRGYTF.

This clonotype ranks as large (0.1 to 1%). The chain employs TRBV12-3 or TRBV12-4 and TRBJ1-2; D gene uncertain. The CDR3 has 12 residues. The ends were cut back, 2 bases at V and 8 bases at J, with 9 bases in the middle. The CDR3 protein is CASSLIGIGYTF. The CDR3 DNA is TGTGCCAGCAGTTTAATAGGGATAGGCTACACCTTC.

In this sample, this clonotype is medium-sized. The chain is built from TRBV12-3 or TRBV12-4 and TRBJ1-2; no firm D call. CDR3 length: 12 residues. V lost 3 bases, J lost 6 bases, and 8 bases lay in between. The chain's CDR3 is CASSFRGDGYTF. The CDR3 DNA reads TGTGCCAGCAGTTTTCGGGGAGATGGCTACACCTTC.